These 19 T cell receptor beta chains share one sample of origin, sequenced in a study of blood T cell repertoires in COVID-19. The table came from immunoSEQ multiplex PCR; TCRdb's copy has only in-frame clones and leaves some out. Seen here are roughly 200,000 clones, about 88% observed once, and the top ten hold over 1.5%. Sequencing input: peripheral blood. The receptors were sampled from a man in his 70s with acute or convalescent COVID-19.

In DNA, the CDR3 is TGTGCCAGCTCACCGAGCGGCGGACAGGGTGGCTACACCTTC. It translates to CASSPSGGQGGYTF. This chain links TRBV18 with TRBJ1-2, with 8 bases lining up with TRBD1. The germline V gene encodes CDR1 KGHSH and CDR2 LQKENI. CDR3 length: 14 residues. Trimming removed 3 bases from V and 7 bases from J; junction bases left unmatched: 7.

This clone was counted between two and nine times. V and J are TRBV3-1 (or the pseudogene TRBV3-2) and TRBJ1-1; D uncertain. Trimming stripped 1 base from V and 2 bases from J, with 5 bases between. CDR3 length: 13 residues. The germline V gene encodes CDR1 LGHDT and CDR2 YNNKEL (reference sequence). CDR3 loop: CASSQVTNTEAFF. CDR3 in DNA: TGTGCCAGCAGCCAAGTTACAAACACTGAAGCTTTCTTT.

V gene TRBV6-6 combines with J gene TRBJ1-2, with 7 bases identical to TRBD1. V lost 5 bases to trimming and J lost 8 bases; unmatched junction nucleotides: 8. This CDR3 spans 13 amino acids. The germline gives CDR1 MNHNY, CDR2 SVGAGI (reference sequence). The CDR3 DNA is TGTGCCAGCAGTGATAGGGGGCAGGGGGGCTACACCTTC. Amino acids: CASSDRGQGGYTF.

The genes are TRBV12-3 or TRBV12-4 and TRBJ1-3; D not certain. Between the trimmed V and J ends, which lost 6 bases and 0 bases, there was a span of 6 bases. CDR3 length: 13 residues. The CDR3 sequence: CASRMSSGNTIYF. CDR3 coding DNA: TGTGCCAGCAGAATGAGCTCTGGAAACACCATATATTTT.

V is TRBV10-3 and J is TRBJ2-1; no firm D call. The CDR3 contains 12 residues. The germline gives CDR1 ENHRY, CDR2 SYGVKD. With 8 bases removed from V and 7 bases from J, the gap between germline ends came to 12 bases. The CDR3 protein is CAIARVGNEQFF. The DNA for the CDR3 is TGTGCCATCGCCCGGGTCGGGAATGAGCAGTTCTTC.

This chain joins TRBV30 and TRBJ1-3; D is ambiguous. Germline values: CDR1 GTSNPN, CDR2 SVGIG (reference sequence). Trimming left V 2 bases short and J 0 bases short, with 8 bases between. This CDR3 contains 14 residues. CDR3 coding DNA: TGTGCCTGGAGTCCGGAGTTCTCTGGAAACACCATATATTTT. The encoded protein is CAWSPEFSGNTIYF.

The CDR3 loop is CASASTGSGANVLTF. CDR3 sequence (DNA): TGTGCCAGTGCTAGTACAGGATCCGGGGCCAACGTCCTGACTTTC. The chain carries TRBV19 and TRBJ2-6; TRBD1 might be the D (5 bases). Germline lookup yields CDR1 LNHDA and CDR2 SQIVND (reference sequence). V lost 8 bases, J lost 4 bases, and 15 bases lay in between. This CDR3 has 15 residues.

The chain uses TRBV20-1 and TRBJ2-5, with a weak D call TRBD2 (6 bases). The germline V gene encodes CDR1 DFQATT and CDR2 SNEGSKA (reference sequence). V lost 3 bases to trimming and J lost 5 bases, with 13 bases between them. The CDR3 contains 13 residues. The CDR3 coding sequence is TGCAGTGCTAGTTGGGGGGACTGGGAGACCCAGTACTTC. Amino acid sequence: CSASWGDWETQYF.

This clone was detected once. The gene calls are TRBV12-3 or TRBV12-4 and TRBJ1-2, with 10 bases identical to TRBD1. V trimming: 7 bases; J trimming: 14 bases; junction bases outside the gene matches: 13. This CDR3 spans 13 amino acids. This CDR3 is CASTLGQGERLTF. CDR3 sequence (DNA): TGTGCCAGCACCCTTGGACAGGGGGAACGTCTGACCTTC.

The genes are TRBV5-5 and TRBJ2-3; D is possibly TRBD2 (5 bases). The CDR3 loop spans 13 amino acids. Germline CDR1 and CDR2: SGHKS and YYEKEE (reference sequence). Trimming took off 2 bases at V and 9 bases at J, with 13 bases between the two ends. The DNA for the CDR3 is TGTGCCAGCAGCTTCTCCACGGACTCCACGCAGTATTTT. This sequence encodes CASSFSTDSTQYF.

The chain joins TRBV7-3 to TRBJ2-1, with TRBD2 matching over 14 bases. Germline values: CDR1 SGHTA, CDR2 FQGTGA. The CDR3 spans 17 residues. V dropped 5 bases and J dropped 6; count of bases not matched to a gene: 9. CDR3 nucleotide sequence: TGTGCCAGCAGCCCAGGGACTAGCGGGAGTTTCGGCAATGAGCAGTTCTTC. Translated: CASSPGTSGSFGNEQFF.

The rearrangement joins TRBV14 to TRBJ1-2; D not resolved. Trimming left V 0 bases short and J 4 bases short, with 12 bases between. The CDR3 runs to 15 residues. Germline V CDR1 and CDR2: SGHDN, FVKESK. CDR3 region: CASSQDTRPPYGYTF. As DNA, the CDR3 is TGTGCCAGCAGCCAAGATACCAGGCCGCCCTATGGCTACACCTTC. Full variable domain (outside the CDR3, taken from reference TRBV14 and TRBJ1-2): EAGVTQFPSHSVIEKGQTVTLRCDPISGHDNLYWYRRVMGKEIKFLLHFVKESKQDESGMPNNRFLAERTGGTYSTLKVQPAELEDSGVYFCASSQDTRPPYGYTFGSGTRLTVV.

The chain employs TRBV2 and TRBJ1-2; D may be TRBD1 (5 bases). The germline V gene has CDR1 SNHLY and CDR2 FYNNEI. The CDR3 loop spans 14 amino acids. Trimming removed 4 bases from V and 4 bases from J, with 13 bases in between. The chain's CDR3 is CASSVEGGAYGYTF. In DNA form, the CDR3 reads TGTGCCAGCAGTGTTGAGGGAGGGGCCTATGGCTACACCTTC.

This chain links TRBV2 with TRBJ1-2; 7 nucleotides align to TRBD1. Germline-derived CDR1 and CDR2 are SNHLY and FYNNEI. The CDR3 length is 16 residues. J gave up 1 base and V 4 bases, and 9 bases lay outside the gene matches. For the CDR3, the DNA is TGTGCCAGCAGTGGACAGGGCAGGGGGAGTAACTATGGCTACACCTTC. It translates to CASSGQGRGSNYGYTF. The full variable domain, in which reference TRBV2 and TRBJ1-2 provide the parts outside the CDR3, is EPEVTQTPSHQVTQMGQEVILRCVPISNHLYFYWYRQILGQKVEFLVSFYNNEISEKSEIFDDQFSVERPDGSNFTLKIRSTKLEDSAMYFCASSGQGRGSNYGYTFGSGTRLTVV.

V usage is TRBV24-1 and J usage is TRBJ2-2, with TRBD2 matching 8 bases. Germline assignment: CDR1 KGHDR and CDR2 SFDVKD. The junction had 3 bases not matched to a gene; V was cut back by 2 bases and J by 5 bases. The length of the CDR3 is 15 residues. DNA of the CDR3: TGTGCCACCAGTGATTGGGCTAGCGGGACCGGGGAGCTGTTTTTT. Protein sequence: CATSDWASGTGELFF.

The chain carries TRBV28 and TRBJ2-7; tentatively, D is TRBD2 (6 bases). Trimming stripped 6 bases from V and 5 bases from J, with 20 bases between. This CDR3 comprises 15 residues. Germline V gene sequence: CDR1 MDHEN, CDR2 SYDVKM. The DNA of the CDR3 is TGTGCCAGCAGCGGTGCCGGGACCGGACTACACGAGCAGTACTTC. This gives the protein CASSGAGTGLHEQYF.

The V and J genes are TRBV4-1 and TRBJ2-7; 10 positions agree with TRBD2. Germline V lookup: CDR1 MGHRA, CDR2 YSYEKL. Germline trimming cut 1 base from V and 3 bases from J; bases unmatched to any gene: 9. CDR3 length: 17 amino acids. The CDR3 nucleotides are TGCGCCAGCAGCCAAGTCTCCCGGACTAGCGGATACTACGAGCAGTACTTC. Residues: CASSQVSRTSGYYEQYF.

The CDR3: CSVATRSTDTQYF. The CDR3 bases are TGCAGCGTTGCGACTAGAAGCACAGATACGCAGTATTTT. The J gene is TRBJ2-3, the V gene TRBV29-1; weak D call: TRBD2 (6 bases). The CDR3 is made up of 13 amino acids. Trimming removed 4 bases at V and 0 bases at J, with 8 bases between. Germline V gene data show CDR1 as SQVTM and CDR2 as ANQGSEA.

The chain has TRBV5-5 and TRBJ2-1, with 12 bases aligning to TRBD2. V shed 4 bases, J shed 8 bases, and the junction held 10 bases outside the gene matches. The CDR3 totals 16 residues. Germline V gene sequence: CDR1 SGHKS, CDR2 YYEKEE (reference sequence). CDR3 nucleotides: TGTGCCAGCAGCCCGAGACTAGCGGGAGACGTTTATGAGCAGTTCTTC. This translates into CASSPRLAGDVYEQFF.